One and the same sample provided the 20 T cell receptor beta chains below, sequenced in a study of CD8 T cell repertoires and HIV-1 epitope variants. These TCRs' antigens remain unknown. Generated by immunoSEQ multiplex PCR, the TCRdb table keeps only in-frame clones and is missing some. The table records fewer than 6,000 clones, roughly 66% of them present only once. The material sequenced was cultured CD8+ T cells derived from PBMCs. These receptors were obtained from a male donor with HIV.

A single count supports this clone. The gene calls are TRBV28 and TRBJ1-1; 7 nucleotides agree with TRBD1. CDR1 MDHEN and CDR2 SYDVKM come from the germline V gene. V gave up 6 bases and J gave up 5 bases; unmatched junction bases: 15. The CDR3 consists of 16 residues. CDR3 protein: CASSLPVGGGETEAFF. The CDR3 DNA follows: TGTGCCAGCAGCCTCCCTGTGGGAGGGGGCGAGACTGAAGCTTTCTTT.

This clone was counted only a few times. The chain couples TRBV28 to TRBJ1-5; 10 bases fit TRBD1. The CDR3 contains 13 residues. J gave up 7 bases and V 8 bases, and 5 bases lay outside the gene matches. The V gene's germline CDR1 is MDHEN and CDR2 SYDVKM. DNA for the CDR3: TGTGCCAGCGGGGGACAGGGGAACCAGCCCCAGCATTTT. It is translated as CASGGQGNQPQHF.

The rearrangement links TRBV5-1 to TRBJ2-4; maybe TRBD1 (5 bases). CDR3 length equals 13 residues. Trimming removed 0 bases at V and 6 bases at J, with 7 bases between. The V gene's germline CDR1 is SGHRS and CDR2 YFSETQ. CDR3 sequence: CASSLAGSNIQYF. The CDR3 DNA reads as TGCGCCAGCAGCTTGGCAGGGTCAAACATTCAGTACTTC.

The CDR3 DNA sequence: TGTGCCAGCAGCCCCTGGACAGTGAACACTGAAGCTTTCTTT. Its translation: CASSPWTVNTEAFF. The V call is TRBV6-5, the J call TRBJ1-1, with TRBD1 as a possible D gene (6 bases). Trimming took off 6 bases at V and 0 bases at J, with 11 bases between the two ends. This CDR3 region has 14 residues. Germline V lookup: CDR1 MNHEY, CDR2 SVGAGI.

V and J are TRBV6-1 and TRBJ2-7; either TRBD1 or TRBD2 may fit D (6 bases each). The germline CDR1 and CDR2 sequences are MNHNS and SASEGT. V lost 1 base, J lost 7 bases, and 17 bases lay in between. The CDR3 loop spans 15 amino acids. DNA of the CDR3: TGTGCCAGCAGTGAAGATGGAGGGGGGATGTGGGAGCAGTACTTC. This translates into CASSEDGGGMWEQYF.

A note on this clone: One end of the junction fails to match germline, which may point to a read error. V and J are TRBV7-7 and TRBJ2-5, with a tentative D call TRBD1 (5 bases). Germline assignment: CDR1 SSHAT and CDR2 FNYEAQ (reference sequence). This CDR3 is 14 amino acids long. The CDR3 region has the DNA TGTGCTAGCAGCTTAGGCGAGACCCAAGGACACCAGTACTTC. The encoded protein is CASSLGETQGHQYF.

This clone is a singleton in its sample. V usage is TRBV27 and J usage is TRBJ2-7; D unresolved. V lost 4 bases and J 4 bases, leaving 17 bases between the germline ends. The length of the CDR3 is 15 residues. CDR1 and CDR2 (germline): MNHEY, SMNVEV (reference sequence). The CDR3 loop is CASSYTTSSHYEQYF. The DNA of the CDR3 is TGTGCCAGCAGTTACACCACGAGCTCCCATTACGAGCAGTACTTC.

The chain links TRBV7-1 to TRBJ2-7, with TRBD1 matching 7 bases. TRBV7-1 is classed as an ORF, of uncertain function. The CDR3 totals 14 residues. The V gene end was trimmed by 4 bases and the J gene end by 7 bases; junction bases not matched to a gene: 10. The CDR3, as DNA: TGTGCCAGCAGCTTGGGACAGTACCTTCGTGAGCAGTACTTC. This encodes CASSLGQYLREQYF.

The chain links TRBV28 to TRBJ2-1; TRBD1 matches 10 bases. Germline trimming cut 3 bases from V and 8 bases from J; bases unmatched to any gene: 4. CDR1 is MDHEN and CDR2 is SYDVKM in the germline V gene. This CDR3 is built from 14 residues. As DNA, the CDR3 is TGTGCCAGCAGTTTGGGACAGGGGTTGGATGAGCAGTTCTTC. Translation gives CASSLGQGLDEQFF.

This clone was seen only a few times. The chain uses TRBV6-5 and TRBJ2-3; 8 bases are a match to TRBD1. CDR1 is MNHEY and CDR2 is SVGAGI in the germline V gene. This CDR3 spans 14 amino acids. J gave up 3 bases and V 5 bases, and 4 bases lay outside the gene matches. The CDR3 DNA follows: TGTGCCAGCAGTGGGACAGGCGGGACAGATACGCAGTATTTT. Its translation: CASSGTGGTDTQYF.

V is TRBV27 and J is TRBJ2-1, with 8 bases that match TRBD2. The CDR3 is made up of 15 amino acids. The germline gives CDR1 MNHEY, CDR2 SMNVEV (reference sequence). V trimming: 5 bases; J trimming: 2 bases; junction bases outside the gene matches: 5. CDR3: CASSKAGVPYNEQFF. CDR3 nucleotides: TGTGCCAGCAGTAAAGCGGGAGTTCCCTACAATGAGCAGTTCTTC.

This chain joins TRBV7-9 and TRBJ1-4; D gene ambiguous. The V and J ends lost 4 bases and 0 bases respectively, with 9 bases between them. Germline V CDR1 and CDR2: SEHNR, FQNEAQ (reference sequence). This CDR3 contains 15 residues. CDR3 amino acids: CASSSGAATNEKLFF. The CDR3 region has the DNA TGTGCCAGCAGCTCCGGCGCGGCAACTAATGAAAAACTGTTTTTT.

The rearrangement links TRBV30 to TRBJ2-7; D remains unclear. Deletions cut 1 base from V and 7 bases from J, with 11 bases between. CDR3 length equals 12 residues. Per germline, CDR1 GTSNPN and CDR2 SVGIG (reference sequence). CDR3 sequence: CAWSAPPREQYF. The CDR3 region has the DNA TGTGCCTGGAGTGCACCCCCTAGGGAGCAGTACTTC.

The chain uses TRBV11-3 and TRBJ2-1; no definite D call. The CDR3 runs 13 residues. Trimming left V 6 bases short and J 4 bases short, with 10 bases between. Per the germline V gene, CDR1 is SGHNT and CDR2 is YENEEA. CDR3 sequence (DNA): TGTGCCAGCAGTTTCCGGTCGTACAATGAGCAGTTCTTC. Translation gives CASSFRSYNEQFF.

This clone has just a few counts. The chain links TRBV28 to TRBJ2-7; D gene uncertain. Germline CDR1 MDHEN, CDR2 SYDVKM. The V gene lost 1 base and the J gene lost 0 bases, with 4 bases spanning the gap. The CDR3 spans 13 residues. The CDR3 loop reads CASSLYGSYEQYF. DNA of the CDR3: TGTGCCAGCAGTTTATACGGCTCCTACGAGCAGTACTTC.

This chain connects TRBV7-9 to TRBJ1-1; 11 positions match TRBD1. The CDR3 covers 15 residues. CDR1 is SEHNR, CDR2 FQNEAQ, per germline (reference sequence). The V and J ends lost 4 bases and 4 bases, in that order; junction bases with no gene match: 5. The CDR3 DNA sequence: TGTGCCAGCAGCTCGGCCGGGACAGGGGGCACTGAAGCTTTCTTT. Translation gives CASSSAGTGGTEAFF.

The chain joins TRBV27 to TRBJ2-1, with 9 bases identical to TRBD2. The CDR3 extends over 16 amino acids. Germline trimming cut 0 bases from V and 9 bases from J; bases unmatched to any gene: 9. The germline V gene has CDR1 MNHEY and CDR2 SMNVEV (reference sequence). The CDR3 DNA is TGTGCCAGCAGTTTATCGCCTAGCGGGGCAAAAAGTGAGCAGTTCTTC. This translates into CASSLSPSGAKSEQFF.

The V gene is TRBV4-3, the J gene TRBJ2-2, with 10 bases identical to TRBD1. CDR3 length: 14 residues. Germline CDR1 is LGHNA and CDR2 is YSLEER. The V gene end was trimmed by 8 bases and the J gene end by 5 bases; junction bases not matched to a gene: 5. CDR3 sequence: CASSGTGVTGELFF. CDR3 nucleotide sequence: TGCGCCAGCTCCGGGACAGGGGTTACCGGGGAGCTGTTTTTT.

The rearrangement joins TRBV6-5 to TRBJ1-4; D call uncertain. Germline CDR1 MNHEY, CDR2 SVGAGI. This CDR3 is built from 15 residues. V was pared by 2 bases and J by 8 bases, with 15 bases between. CDR3 DNA: TGTGCCAGCAGTTACAATTATGCCCCTGGAGAAAAACTGTTTTTT. It specifies CASSYNYAPGEKLFF.

V and J are TRBV10-3 and TRBJ1-1; perhaps TRBD1 as D (5 bases). Deletions cut 0 bases from V and 2 bases from J, with 10 bases between. Germline V gene data show CDR1 as ENHRY and CDR2 as SYGVKD. The CDR3 length is 15 residues. The CDR3 reads CAISESTGRNTEAFF. DNA for the CDR3: TGTGCCATCAGTGAGTCAACAGGACGAAACACTGAAGCTTTCTTT.